This paragraph reports one TCR beta chain. Its antigen is unknown. Isolated RNA was reverse transcribed in full, so expressed TCRB transcripts were sequenced. Sequencing was performed with immunoSEQ multiplex PCR; in TCRdb, only in-frame clones are kept and a portion is missing. The sample gives a few hundred thousand clones, 11% of which show up once; 0.015% is in the top ten. This entry is derived from a study of beta chain features in type 1 diabetes. By way of CD45RO/CCR7/CD25/CD127/CD95/CD27, the CD4+ regulatory, stem cell-like memory, central memory and naive cells were sorted. Study-wide findings and caveats: VDJ junctions sequenced from type 1 diabetes patients showed fewer insertions and more deletions.

Sequenced material: naive CD4+ T cells from blood. The TCR originated in a woman in her thirties in good health.

CDR3 nucleotides: TGTGCCAGCAGCTTAGACAGGAGCTCCTACGAGCAGTACTTC. Translation: CASSLDRSSYEQYF. The chain employs TRBV5-6 and TRBJ2-7; a possible D gene is TRBD1 (6 bases). V dropped 2 bases and J dropped 0 bases, with 9 bases sitting between them. CDR1 SGHDT and CDR2 YYEEEE come from the germline V gene. This CDR3 region has 14 residues.